This TCR beta chain was sequenced in a study of neurological immune-mediated disorders. The unsorted libraries were generated from a total of 2 million PBMCs, which had been stored in RNAlater at -80 C. This clonotype was counted many times. The antigen is unknown. Whenever a sequencing run was performed, it yielded over 190 million TCR-beta sequences from 15-18 subjects. TCRdb passed the 5' RACE reads through MiXCR, listing each CDR3 protein once. Seen here are roughly 62,000 distinct CDR3 sequences, about 4% observed once, and the top ten hold around 2.1%. Overall study findings and caveats: On phylogenetic grouping, the repertoires of 18 of 34 multiple sclerosis patients fell within one related-CDR3 cluster, constituting a possible signature. Among expanded clones, no CDR3 amino acid sequences were shared across subjects, a pattern suggesting private repertoires in all groups.

The CDR3 consists of 13 residues. In germline, CDR1 is SGHKS, CDR2 YYEKEE (reference sequence). The V gene lost 4 bases and the J gene lost 5 bases, with 9 bases spanning the gap. Sequencing used PBMCs. V and J are TRBV5-5 and TRBJ2-2; unclear D gene. The TCR sequence derives from a woman in her forties or fifties with multiple sclerosis. CDR3 sequence (DNA): TGTGCCAGCAGCCTTATAGAAACCGGGGAGCTGTTTTTT. It translates to CASSLIETGELFF. The whole variable domain, remainder taken from reference TRBV5-5 and TRBJ2-2, is DAGVTQSPTHLIKTRGQQVTLRCSPISGHKSVSWYQQVLGQGPQFIFQYYEKEERGRGNFPDRFSARQFPNYSSELNVNALLLGDSALYLCASSLIETGELFFGEGSRLTVL.